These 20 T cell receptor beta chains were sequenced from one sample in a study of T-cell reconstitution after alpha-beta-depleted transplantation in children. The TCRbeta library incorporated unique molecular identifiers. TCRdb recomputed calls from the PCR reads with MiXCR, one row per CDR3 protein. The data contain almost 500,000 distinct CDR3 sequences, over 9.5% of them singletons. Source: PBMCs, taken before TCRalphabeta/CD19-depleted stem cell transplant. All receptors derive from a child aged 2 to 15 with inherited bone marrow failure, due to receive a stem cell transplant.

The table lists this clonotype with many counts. The CDR3 coding sequence is TGTGCCAGCACCTTCCTGGGGGGGGCTAGGACCTACAATGAGCAGTTCTTC. Protein product: CASTFLGGARTYNEQFF. This rearrangement joins TRBV6-2 or TRBV6-3 to TRBJ2-1; TRBD2 is a possible D gene (7 bases). V lost 7 bases, J lost 2 bases, and 21 bases lay in between. CDR1 and CDR2 (germline): MNHEY, SVGEGT. The CDR3 length is 17 residues.

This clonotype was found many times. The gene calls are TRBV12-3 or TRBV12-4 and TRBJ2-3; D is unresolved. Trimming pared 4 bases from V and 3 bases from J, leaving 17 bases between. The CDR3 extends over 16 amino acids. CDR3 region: CASSSSVGSSTDTQYF. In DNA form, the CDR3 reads TGTGCCAGCAGTTCTTCTGTGGGGTCCTCTACAGATACGCAGTATTTT.

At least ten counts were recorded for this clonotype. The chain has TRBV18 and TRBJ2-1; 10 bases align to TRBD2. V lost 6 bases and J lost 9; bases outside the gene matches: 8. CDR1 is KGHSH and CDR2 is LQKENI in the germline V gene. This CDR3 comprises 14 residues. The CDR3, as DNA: TGTGCCAGCTCCCTTACTAGCGGGACTGGTGAGCAGTTCTTC. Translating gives CASSLTSGTGEQFF.

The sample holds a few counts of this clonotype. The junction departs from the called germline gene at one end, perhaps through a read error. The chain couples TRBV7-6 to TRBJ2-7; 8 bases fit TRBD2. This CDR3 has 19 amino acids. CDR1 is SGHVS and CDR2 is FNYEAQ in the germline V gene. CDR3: CASSSNPWTSYLLSDEQYF. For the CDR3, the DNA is TGTGCCAGCAGCTCAAACCCGTGGACTAGCTATTTACTCTCCGACGAGCAGTACTTC. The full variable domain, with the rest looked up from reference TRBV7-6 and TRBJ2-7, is GAGVSQSPRYKVTKRGQDVALRCDPISGHVSLYWYRQALGQGPEFLTYFNYEAQQDKSGLPNDRFSAERPEGSISTLTIQRTEQRDSAMYRCASSSNPWTSYLLSDEQYFGPGTRLTVT.

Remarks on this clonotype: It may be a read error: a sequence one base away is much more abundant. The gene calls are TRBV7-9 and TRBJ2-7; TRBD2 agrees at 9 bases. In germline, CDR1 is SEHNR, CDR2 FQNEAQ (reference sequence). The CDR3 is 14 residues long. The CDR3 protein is CASSLGASGDDQYF. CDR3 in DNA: TGTGCCAGCAGCTTAGGGGCTAGCGGGGACGACCAGTACTTC.

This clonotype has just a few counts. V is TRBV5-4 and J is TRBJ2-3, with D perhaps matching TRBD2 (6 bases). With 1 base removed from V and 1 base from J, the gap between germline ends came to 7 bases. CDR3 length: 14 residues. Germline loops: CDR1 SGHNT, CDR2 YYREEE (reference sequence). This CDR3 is CASSLWEGTDTQYF. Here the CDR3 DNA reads TGTGCCAGCAGCTTGTGGGAGGGCACAGATACGCAGTATTTT.

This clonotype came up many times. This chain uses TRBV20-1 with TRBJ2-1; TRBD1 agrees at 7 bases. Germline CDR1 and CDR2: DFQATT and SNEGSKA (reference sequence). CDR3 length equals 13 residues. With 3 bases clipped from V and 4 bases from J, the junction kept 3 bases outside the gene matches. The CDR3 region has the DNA TGCAGTGCTAGGACAGGGACGTACAATGAGCAGTTCTTC. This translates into CSARTGTYNEQFF.

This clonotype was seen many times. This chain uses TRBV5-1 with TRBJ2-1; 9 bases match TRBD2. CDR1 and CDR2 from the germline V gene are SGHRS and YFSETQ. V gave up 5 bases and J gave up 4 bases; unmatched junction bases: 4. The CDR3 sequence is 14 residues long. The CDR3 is CASRGLASYNEQFF. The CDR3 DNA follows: TGCGCCAGCAGGGGACTAGCCTCATACAATGAGCAGTTCTTC.

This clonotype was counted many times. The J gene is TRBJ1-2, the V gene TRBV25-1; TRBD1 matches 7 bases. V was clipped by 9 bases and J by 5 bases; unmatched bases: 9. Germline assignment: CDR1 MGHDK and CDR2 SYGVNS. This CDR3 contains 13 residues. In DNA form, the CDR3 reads TGTGCCAGTAGAGATTGGACAGGTTATGGCTACACCTTC. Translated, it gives CASRDWTGYGYTF.

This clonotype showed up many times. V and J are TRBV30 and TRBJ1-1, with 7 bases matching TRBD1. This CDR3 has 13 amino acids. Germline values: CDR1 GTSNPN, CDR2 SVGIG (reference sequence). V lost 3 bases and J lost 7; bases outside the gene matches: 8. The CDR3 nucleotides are TGTGCCTGGAGCGCCACAGGGGCCCTTGAAGCTTTCTTT. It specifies CAWSATGALEAFF.

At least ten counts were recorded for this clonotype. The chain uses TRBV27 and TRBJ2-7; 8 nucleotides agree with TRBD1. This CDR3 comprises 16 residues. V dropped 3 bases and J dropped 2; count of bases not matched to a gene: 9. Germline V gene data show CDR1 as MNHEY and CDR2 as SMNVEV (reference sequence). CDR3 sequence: CASSLSQGEPAYEQYF. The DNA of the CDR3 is TGTGCCAGCAGTTTGTCACAGGGGGAACCTGCCTACGAGCAGTACTTC.

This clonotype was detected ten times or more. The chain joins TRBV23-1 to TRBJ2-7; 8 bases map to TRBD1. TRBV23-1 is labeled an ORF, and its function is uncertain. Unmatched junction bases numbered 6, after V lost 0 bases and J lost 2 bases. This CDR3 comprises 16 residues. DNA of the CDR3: TGCGCCAGCAGTCAATCCAGACAGGGGCAAACCTACGAGCAGTACTTC. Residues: CASSQSRQGQTYEQYF.

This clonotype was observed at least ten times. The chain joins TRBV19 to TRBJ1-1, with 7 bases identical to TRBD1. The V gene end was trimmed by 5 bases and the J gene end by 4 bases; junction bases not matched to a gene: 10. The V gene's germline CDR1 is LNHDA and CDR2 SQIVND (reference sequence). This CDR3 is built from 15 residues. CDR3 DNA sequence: TGTGCCAGTAGTGTGAGGGGGCGGCTGGGCACTGAAGCTTTCTTT. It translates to CASSVRGRLGTEAFF.

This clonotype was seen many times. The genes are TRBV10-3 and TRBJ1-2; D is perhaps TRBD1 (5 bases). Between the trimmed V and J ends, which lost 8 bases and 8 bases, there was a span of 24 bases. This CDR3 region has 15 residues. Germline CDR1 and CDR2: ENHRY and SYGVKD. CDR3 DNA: TGTGCCATCGGTCTCGTGCCAGGGCCATTTGAAGGCTACACCTTC. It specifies CAIGLVPGPFEGYTF.

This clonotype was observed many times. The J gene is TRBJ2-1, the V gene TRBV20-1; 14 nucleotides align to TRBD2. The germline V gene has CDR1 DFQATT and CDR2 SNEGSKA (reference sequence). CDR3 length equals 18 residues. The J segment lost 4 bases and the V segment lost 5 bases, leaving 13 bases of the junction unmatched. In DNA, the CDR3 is TGCAGTGCTCTCTCCGGGACTAGCGGGAGCACCATATACAATGAGCAGTTCTTC. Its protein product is CSALSGTSGSTIYNEQFF.

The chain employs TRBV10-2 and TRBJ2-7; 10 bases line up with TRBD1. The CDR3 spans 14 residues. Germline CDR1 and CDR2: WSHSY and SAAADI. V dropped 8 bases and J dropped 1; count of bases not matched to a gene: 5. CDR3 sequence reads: CASWDRGISYEQYF. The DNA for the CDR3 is TGCGCCAGCTGGGACAGGGGAATTTCCTACGAGCAGTACTTC.

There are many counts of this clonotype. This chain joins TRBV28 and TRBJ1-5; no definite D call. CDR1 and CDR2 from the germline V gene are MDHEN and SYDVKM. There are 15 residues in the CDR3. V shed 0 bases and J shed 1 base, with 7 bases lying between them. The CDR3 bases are TGTGCCAGCAGTTTATGGGGAAAGAGCAATCAGCCCCAGCATTTT. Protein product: CASSLWGKSNQPQHF. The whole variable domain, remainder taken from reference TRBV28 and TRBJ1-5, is DVKVTQSSRYLVKRTGEKVFLECVQDMDHENMFWYRQDPGLGLRLIYFSYDVKMKEKGDIPEGYSVSREKKERFSLILESASTNQTSMYLCASSLWGKSNQPQHFGDGTRLSIL.

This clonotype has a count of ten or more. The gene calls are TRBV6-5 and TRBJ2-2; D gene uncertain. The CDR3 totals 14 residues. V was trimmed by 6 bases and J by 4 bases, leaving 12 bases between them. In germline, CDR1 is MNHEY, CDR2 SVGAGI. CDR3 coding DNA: TGTGCCAGCAGCCCTGCGGTTGGCACCGGGGAGCTGTTTTTT. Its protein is CASSPAVGTGELFF.

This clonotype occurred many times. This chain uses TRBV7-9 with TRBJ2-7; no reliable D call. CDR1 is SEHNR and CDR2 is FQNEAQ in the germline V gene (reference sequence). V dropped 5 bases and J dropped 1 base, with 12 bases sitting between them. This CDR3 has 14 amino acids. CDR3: CASSPRLLSYEQYF. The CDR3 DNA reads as TGTGCCAGCAGCCCTAGACTGTTATCCTACGAGCAGTACTTC. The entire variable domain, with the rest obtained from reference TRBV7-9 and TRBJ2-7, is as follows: DTGVSQNPRHKITKRGQNVTFRCDPISEHNRLYWYRQTLGQGPEFLTYFQNEAQLEKSRLLSDRFSAERPKGSFSTLEIQRTEQGDSAMYLCASSPRLLSYEQYFGPGTRLTVT.

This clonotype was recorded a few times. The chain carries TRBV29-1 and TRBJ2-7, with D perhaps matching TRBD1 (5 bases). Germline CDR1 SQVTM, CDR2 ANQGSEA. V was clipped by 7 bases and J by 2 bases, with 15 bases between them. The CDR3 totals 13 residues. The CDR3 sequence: CSATTEATYEQYF. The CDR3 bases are TGCAGCGCCACGACAGAAGCAACCTACGAGCAGTACTTC.